This TCR beta chain was sequenced during a study of CD8 T cells in Susac syndrome. RNA was extracted with the RNeasy kit, and a quantity of roughly 0.45 to 1 ug was reverse transcribed using random hexamers. Each CDR3 protein is one row after TCRdb ran MiXCR on the immunoSEQ multiplex PCR reads. The table shows some 450,000 distinct CDR3 sequences, with roughly 85% occurring only once. CDR3 size: 15 residues. After removal of 0 bases from V and 3 bases from J, the junction contained 5 bases not matched to a gene. Germline V gene data show CDR1 as SGHRS and CDR2 as YFSETQ. This chain links TRBV5-1 with TRBJ1-1; 7 nucleotides match TRBD1. The sequence came from a human donor with multiple sclerosis. Sequencing was carried out using CD8+ T cells from PBMCs. CDR3 in DNA: TGCGCCAGCAGCTTGGACAGGGGTAGGTACACTGAAGCTTTCTTT. As protein: CASSLDRGRYTEAFF.